The clone carrying this T cell receptor beta chain was recorded at least ten times. Its specificity is not known. These data originate in a study of T cells in Graves' hyperthyroidism and ophthalmopathy. The overall study: Peripheral blood collection took place at initial diagnosis, before any treatment. Whole-study results and caveats: The majority of expanded thyroid clonotypes above 0.001 also appeared in blood.

The CDR3 covers 13 residues. V gave up 6 bases and J gave up 6 bases, with 14 bases separating them. Germline CDR1 SNHLY, CDR2 FYNNEI. Amplified regions were TCR beta CDR3 sequences from RNA transcripts. During a first-round RT-PCR of the TCR CDR3, the HTBI primer set was used. Each CDR3 protein is one row after TCRdb ran MiXCR on the multiplex PCR reads. The table lists under 250,000 distinct CDR3 sequences, roughly a quarter of them singletons. Inclusion characteristics of ophthalmopathy patients comprised a Clinical Activity Score of at least 3, a NOSPECS grade of at least 4, and duration under 3 months. The diagnoses drew upon clinical symptoms, serum thyroxine and TRAb, thyroid ultrasound and orbital computed tomography.

Sample: blood. The chain uses TRBV2 and TRBJ2-5, with a weak D call TRBD1 (6 bases). The origin of this receptor is a woman aged 40 to 55 with Graves' ophthalmopathy. CDR3 nucleotide sequence: TGTGCCAGCAGCCTAGTGGGGGCCCAGACCCAGTACTTC. This codes for CASSLVGAQTQYF.